This entry lists 29 T cell receptor beta chains sequenced from one sample in a study of T cell responses to AZD1222 COVID-19 vaccine. Only in-frame clones appear in the TCRdb table, and some are missing; sequencing was by immunoSEQ multiplex PCR. The sample has 110,000 to 150,000 clones; about 92% are singletons. The sequenced sample was peripheral blood, obtained on day 0 of AZD1222 vaccination. These TCRs come from an adult in good health.

The genes are TRBV19 and TRBJ2-6; possible D gene TRBD1, 6 bases. The CDR3 loop spans 16 amino acids. Germline V lookup: CDR1 LNHDA, CDR2 SQIVND (reference sequence). V lost 7 bases, J lost 2 bases, and 15 bases lay in between. The CDR3, as DNA: TGTGCCAGTATTAGTCGGTACAGGGCTGGGGCCAACGTCCTGACTTTC. This translates into CASISRYRAGANVLTF. Full variable domain (remainder filled in from reference TRBV19 and TRBJ2-6): DGGITQSPKYLFRKEGQNVTLSCEQNLNHDAMYWYRQDPGQGLRLIYYSQIVNDFQKGDIAEGYSVSREKKESFPLTVTSAQKNPTAFYLCASISRYRAGANVLTFGAGSRLTVL.

V is TRBV7-9 and J is TRBJ1-1, with D maybe TRBD1 (6 bases). The CDR3 consists of 14 residues. Germline values: CDR1 SEHNR, CDR2 FQNEAQ (reference sequence). Trimming took 4 bases from V and 4 from J, leaving 13 bases between them. In nucleotides, the CDR3 is TGTGCCAGCAGCTCCCATGGACAGTTCACTGAAGCTTTCTTT. Residues: CASSSHGQFTEAFF. Full variable domain (remainder filled in from reference TRBV7-9 and TRBJ1-1): DTGVSQNPRHKITKRGQNVTFRCDPISEHNRLYWYRQTLGQGPEFLTYFQNEAQLEKSRLLSDRFSAERPKGSFSTLEIQRTEQGDSAMYLCASSSHGQFTEAFFGQGTRLTVV.

Only one count was recorded for this clone. The rearrangement uses TRBV11-2 and TRBJ2-1, with 7 bases fitting TRBD2. This CDR3 contains 15 residues. Per the germline V gene, CDR1 is SGHAT and CDR2 is FQNNGV. V lost 1 base and J lost 4; bases outside the gene matches: 4. The CDR3 sequence is CASSLVLAAYNEQFF. The CDR3 DNA follows: TGTGCCAGCAGCTTAGTCCTAGCGGCTTACAATGAGCAGTTCTTC.

The table lists this clone with a count of one. The J gene is TRBJ2-7, the V gene TRBV28, with 8 bases matching TRBD2. V was pared by 3 bases and J by 2 bases, with 12 bases of the junction left unmatched. The germline V gene encodes CDR1 MDHEN and CDR2 SYDVKM. This CDR3 is 17 amino acids long. Written as DNA, the CDR3 is TGTGCCAGCAGTTTTACAGCGGGAGAGGCCGCCCCCTACGAGCAGTACTTC. Translated: CASSFTAGEAAPYEQYF.

V and J are TRBV7-9 and TRBJ2-7, with D uncertain. Trimming left V 4 bases short and J 0 bases short, with 13 bases between. CDR3 length: 15 amino acids. Per the germline V gene, CDR1 is SEHNR and CDR2 is FQNEAQ (reference sequence). The CDR3 protein is CASSWVGGYSYEQYF. CDR3 nucleotide sequence: TGTGCCAGCAGCTGGGTCGGCGGTTACTCCTACGAGCAGTACTTC. Based on the CDR3 plus reference TRBV7-9 and TRBJ2-7, the full variable domain is DTGVSQNPRHKITKRGQNVTFRCDPISEHNRLYWYRQTLGQGPEFLTYFQNEAQLEKSRLLSDRFSAERPKGSFSTLEIQRTEQGDSAMYLCASSWVGGYSYEQYFGPGTRLTVT.

This chain joins TRBV30 and TRBJ2-1, with 9 nucleotides matching TRBD2. Trimming at V came to 0 bases and at J to 9 bases, leaving 6 bases not matched to a gene. The CDR3 consists of 14 residues. Germline CDR1 and CDR2: GTSNPN and SVGIG (reference sequence). The CDR3 reads CAWSVRAGGGEQFF. For the CDR3, the DNA is TGTGCCTGGAGTGTAAGGGCGGGAGGGGGTGAGCAGTTCTTC.

CDR3 DNA: TGTGCCAGCAGCCAAGATTTAGCGGGAGGCCAAGAGACCCAGTACTTC. This codes for CASSQDLAGGQETQYF. This rearrangement joins TRBV3-1 (or the pseudogene TRBV3-2) to TRBJ2-5; 10 bases line up with TRBD2. V lost 0 bases, J lost 1 base, and 2 bases stayed unmatched. This CDR3 spans 16 amino acids. Germline V lookup: CDR1 LGHDT, CDR2 YNNKEL (reference sequence).

The chain couples TRBV11-2 to TRBJ2-1; 11 bases align to TRBD2. Germline CDR1 SGHAT, CDR2 FQNNGV. V shed 1 base, J shed 6 bases, and the junction held 8 bases outside the gene matches. There are 17 residues in the CDR3. The CDR3 is CASSLGSGSGRANEQFF. The CDR3 DNA reads as TGTGCCAGCAGCTTAGGTTCAGGTAGCGGGAGGGCCAATGAGCAGTTCTTC.

This sequence joins TRBV6-5 and TRBJ1-1, with D possibly matching TRBD1 (6 bases). V was pared by 7 bases and J by 1 base, with 10 bases between. The length of the CDR3 is 13 residues. CDR1 MNHEY and CDR2 SVGAGI come from the germline V gene. CDR3 region: CASTRQANTEAFF. The DNA for the CDR3 is TGTGCCAGCACCCGACAGGCGAACACTGAAGCTTTCTTT.

The gene calls are TRBV27 and TRBJ2-5; D might be TRBD2 (5 bases). The germline gives CDR1 MNHEY, CDR2 SMNVEV (reference sequence). The CDR3 loop spans 14 amino acids. V was shortened by 3 bases and J by 5 bases, with 13 bases between the two germline ends. CDR3 nucleotides: TGTGCCAGCAGTTTCGACGGCCCGGGGGAGACCCAGTACTTC. It is translated as CASSFDGPGETQYF.

The rearrangement uses TRBV5-6 and TRBJ2-3; D is possibly TRBD2 (5 bases). V gave up 0 bases and J gave up 0 bases, with 14 bases separating them. Germline V gene data show CDR1 as SGHDT and CDR2 as YYEEEE. The CDR3 is made up of 17 amino acids. CDR3 coding DNA: TGTGCCAGCAGCTTGGGAATCTCCCGGACTAGCACAGATACGCAGTATTTT. Protein: CASSLGISRTSTDTQYF.

The chain is built from TRBV7-2 and TRBJ2-3; D unclear. Trimming stripped 4 bases from V and 1 base from J, with 9 bases between. This CDR3 is built from 14 residues. CDR1 SGHTA and CDR2 FQGNSA come from the germline V gene. This CDR3 reads CASSSGPGTDTQYF. The CDR3 DNA sequence: TGTGCCAGCAGCTCAGGCCCGGGCACAGATACGCAGTATTTT. Drawing the rest from reference TRBV7-2 and TRBJ2-3, the complete variable domain is GAGVSQSPSNKVTEKGKDVELRCDPISGHTALYWYRQSLGQGLEFLIYFQGNSAPDKSGLPSDRFSAERTGGSVSTLTIQRTQQEDSAVYLCASSSGPGTDTQYFGPGTRLTVL.

The chain has TRBV30 and TRBJ2-7, with D perhaps assigned TRBD1 or TRBD2 (5 bases each). The length of the CDR3 is 12 residues. The V and J ends lost 8 bases and 5 bases respectively, with 16 bases between them. Germline CDR1 is GTSNPN and CDR2 is SVGIG (reference sequence). The CDR3 DNA reads as TGTGCCGGGAATACGGGGCCCGACGAGCAGTACTTC. Translation gives CAGNTGPDEQYF.

The chain is built from TRBV14 and TRBJ2-1; D not resolved. The CDR3 covers 15 residues. CDR1 is SGHDN, CDR2 FVKESK, per germline. The ends were cut back, 0 bases at V and 0 bases at J, with 6 bases in the middle. The CDR3 DNA follows: TGTGCCAGCAGCCAAGACTCGGGCTCCTACAATGAGCAGTTCTTC. Protein sequence: CASSQDSGSYNEQFF. The full variable domain, rest sourced from reference TRBV14 and TRBJ2-1, is EAGVTQFPSHSVIEKGQTVTLRCDPISGHDNLYWYRRVMGKEIKFLLHFVKESKQDESGMPNNRFLAERTGGTYSTLKVQPAELEDSGVYFCASSQDSGSYNEQFFGPGTRLTVL.

This chain uses TRBV4-3 with TRBJ2-5, with TRBD1 identical over 9 bases. With V trimmed by 4 bases and J by 5 bases, 8 bases remained unmatched. The germline V gene encodes CDR1 LGHNA and CDR2 YSLEER. CDR3 length: 15 residues. CDR3 sequence (DNA): TGCGCCAGCAGCCCCCACAGGGGGCGGGGGGAGACCCAGTACTTC. Its translation: CASSPHRGRGETQYF.

The rearrangement joins TRBV5-6 to TRBJ1-3, with 11 bases that match TRBD1. CDR3 length: 14 residues. Germline V lookup: CDR1 SGHDT, CDR2 YYEEEE. V trimming: 5 bases; J trimming: 7 bases; junction bases outside the gene matches: 5. In DNA form, the CDR3 reads TGTGCCAGCAGTCCCGGGACAGGGGGGAACACCATATATTTT. Protein product: CASSPGTGGNTIYF.

The V gene is TRBV6-6, the J gene TRBJ1-1, with D uncertain. The ends were cut back, 1 base at V and 2 bases at J, with 5 bases in the middle. Germline V gene data show CDR1 as MNHNY and CDR2 as SVGAGI (reference sequence). CDR3 size: 13 residues. DNA for the CDR3: TGTGCCAGCAGTTACTTGGATAACACTGAAGCTTTCTTT. Protein sequence: CASSYLDNTEAFF.

The chain couples TRBV7-2 to TRBJ2-7, with no clear D. Germline loops: CDR1 SGHTA, CDR2 FQGNSA. The V gene lost 2 bases and the J gene lost 2 bases, with 10 bases spanning the gap. The CDR3 is made up of 14 amino acids. CDR3 region: CASSLWERTYEQYF. The CDR3 nucleotides read TGTGCCAGCAGCTTATGGGAAAGGACCTACGAGCAGTACTTC.

The V call is TRBV19, the J call TRBJ1-4; TRBD1 matches at 7 bases. From germline, CDR1 is LNHDA and CDR2 SQIVND (reference sequence). The CDR3 is 13 residues long. V was pared by 6 bases and J by 4 bases, with 2 bases of the junction left unmatched. CDR3 residues: CASRYRGNEKLFF. The CDR3 region has the DNA TGTGCCAGTAGGTACAGGGGTAATGAAAAACTGTTTTTT.

The chain combines TRBV6-2 or TRBV6-3 with TRBJ2-1; 10 positions agree with TRBD2. The CDR3 runs to 20 residues. CDR1 is MNHEY and CDR2 is SVGEGT in the germline V gene. V shed 5 bases, J shed 5 bases, and the junction held 21 bases outside the gene matches. The CDR3 is CASSQIAGGHRPGLHNEQFF. The DNA for the CDR3 is TGTGCCAGCAGTCAAATAGCGGGAGGCCACCGGCCGGGACTGCACAATGAGCAGTTCTTC.

The V and J genes are TRBV7-9 and TRBJ2-3, with D possibly matching TRBD2 (5 bases). V lost 8 bases and J lost 3, with 12 bases in between. CDR1 and CDR2 (germline): SEHNR, FQNEAQ (reference sequence). The CDR3 runs to 13 residues. The CDR3 reads CASALSGTDTQYF. The CDR3 bases are TGTGCCAGCGCCTTGTCGGGGACAGATACGCAGTATTTT.

This chain uses TRBV3-1 (or the pseudogene TRBV3-2) with TRBJ2-3; the match to TRBD2 covers 14 bases. Germline trimming cut 2 bases from V and 5 bases from J; bases unmatched to any gene: 9. The CDR3 is 18 amino acids. From germline, CDR1 is LGHDT and CDR2 YNNKEL (reference sequence). The CDR3 loop reads CASSQKGLAGVGGDTQYF. CDR3 in DNA: TGTGCCAGCAGCCAAAAGGGACTAGCGGGAGTCGGTGGAGATACGCAGTATTTT.

The chain combines TRBV7-6 with TRBJ2-2; the match to TRBD2 covers 7 bases. From germline, CDR1 is SGHVS and CDR2 FNYEAQ. This CDR3 is 14 amino acids long. V dropped 8 bases and J dropped 5; count of bases not matched to a gene: 8. CDR3 bases: TGTGCCAGCCAGGGAGGGGCTGAGACCGGGGAGCTGTTTTTT. Amino acids: CASQGGAETGELFF.

The CDR3 region is CASSRDRGFSTNEKLFF. As DNA, the CDR3 is TGTGCCAGCAGCCGGGACAGGGGTTTTTCAACTAATGAAAAACTGTTTTTT. The gene calls are TRBV3-1 (or the pseudogene TRBV3-2) and TRBJ1-4, with 10 bases that match TRBD1. V dropped 4 bases and J dropped 0; count of bases not matched to a gene: 5. This CDR3 contains 17 residues. Germline CDR1 is LGHDT and CDR2 is YNNKEL (reference sequence).

This chain uses TRBV19 with TRBJ1-3; tentatively, D is TRBD1 (5 bases). From germline, CDR1 is LNHDA and CDR2 SQIVND (reference sequence). Trimming stripped 4 bases from V and 4 bases from J, with 17 bases between. CDR3 length equals 16 residues. CDR3 in DNA: TGTGCCAGTAGTACCGTCCTGATGGGGCTGGGAAACACCATATATTTT. Amino acids: CASSTVLMGLGNTIYF.

The chain couples TRBV7-3 to TRBJ1-2; 7 nucleotides match TRBD1. V lost 5 bases, J lost 4 bases, and 4 bases stayed unmatched. The CDR3 has 13 amino acids. Germline CDR1 is SGHTA and CDR2 is FQGTGA. The CDR3 region is CASSPGTAYGYTF. CDR3 nucleotides: TGTGCCAGCAGCCCCGGGACAGCCTATGGCTACACCTTC.

The rearrangement links TRBV12-1 to TRBJ2-2; the listed D gene, TRBD2, was not tested against the DNA. TRBV12-1 is given as a pseudogene. This CDR3 region has 17 residues. In DNA form, the CDR3 reads TGTGCCAGCAGCCCCGGACTAGCGGGTTCGGGCACCGGGGAGCTGTTTTTT. Translation gives CASSPGLAGSGTGELFF.

V gene TRBV19 combines with J gene TRBJ1-4, with D unresolved. Trimming took 2 bases from V and 8 from J, leaving 6 bases between them. Germline lookup yields CDR1 LNHDA and CDR2 SQIVND (reference sequence). The CDR3 has 12 amino acids. CDR3 sequence: CASSIIREKLFF. The CDR3 DNA reads as TGTGCCAGTAGTATAATAAGGGAAAAACTGTTTTTT.

The chain links TRBV29-1 to TRBJ2-7; 9 bases match TRBD2. The germline V gene encodes CDR1 SQVTM and CDR2 ANQGSEA. The CDR3 is 12 amino acids. After removal of 6 bases from V and 5 bases from J, the junction contained 5 bases not matched to a gene. The CDR3 loop reads CSVVVAGDEQYF. CDR3 DNA sequence: TGCAGCGTGGTTGTAGCGGGAGACGAGCAGTACTTC.